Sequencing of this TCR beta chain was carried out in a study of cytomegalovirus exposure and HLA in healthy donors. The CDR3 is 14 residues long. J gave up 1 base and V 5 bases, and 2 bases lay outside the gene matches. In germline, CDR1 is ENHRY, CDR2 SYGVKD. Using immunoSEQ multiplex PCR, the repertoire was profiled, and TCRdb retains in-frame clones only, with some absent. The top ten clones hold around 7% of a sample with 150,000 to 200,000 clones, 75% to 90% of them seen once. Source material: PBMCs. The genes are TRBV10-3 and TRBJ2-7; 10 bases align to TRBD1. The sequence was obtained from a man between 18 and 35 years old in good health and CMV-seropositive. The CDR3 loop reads CAISKGQGSYEQYF. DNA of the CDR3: TGTGCCATCAGTAAGGGACAGGGGTCCTACGAGCAGTACTTC.